The next 4 T cell receptor beta chains were all read from a single sample in a study of blood T cell repertoires in COVID-19. The data were produced by immunoSEQ multiplex PCR, yet TCRdb's version contains in-frame clones alone and is incomplete. The table lists about 310,000 clones, more than 75% of them singletons. Sequenced: peripheral blood. These TCRs come from a man aged 45-65 years with active or convalescent COVID-19.

This clone was counted a few times. The CDR3 coding sequence is TGCGCCAGCAGCCGGGACAGGGGTGAAAAACTGTTTTTT. Amino acids: CASSRDRGEKLFF. The chain recombines TRBV5-1 with TRBJ1-4; 10 bases line up with TRBD1. V gave up 4 bases and J gave up 7 bases; unmatched junction bases: 1. Per the germline V gene, CDR1 is SGHRS and CDR2 is YFSETQ. The length of the CDR3 is 13 residues.

The chain joins TRBV18 to TRBJ1-1; perhaps TRBD1 as D (6 bases). The V gene lost 3 bases and the J gene lost 4 bases, with 15 bases spanning the gap. CDR1 is KGHSH and CDR2 is LQKENI in the germline V gene. The CDR3 extends over 15 amino acids. CDR3 sequence (DNA): TGTGCCAGCTCACCTGGGGGGGGCGGCGGCACTGAAGCTTTCTTT. It is translated as CASSPGGGGGTEAFF.

The genes are TRBV29-1 and TRBJ1-1; TRBD1 aligns across 8 bases. Germline CDR1 reads SQVTM; CDR2 reads ANQGSEA. Unmatched junction bases numbered 3, after V lost 4 bases and J lost 5 bases. The CDR3 has 12 residues. The CDR3 DNA follows: TGCAGCGTTGGACAGGGGAGAACTGAAGCTTTCTTT. The encoded protein is CSVGQGRTEAFF.

This clone was detected once. The V call is TRBV4-2, the J call TRBJ1-2; 8 bases fit TRBD1. CDR1 is LGHNA and CDR2 is YNFKEQ in the germline V gene. V lost 0 bases and J lost 4; bases outside the gene matches: 7. This CDR3 contains 16 residues. CDR3 sequence: CASSQDFAGGFYGYTF. CDR3 sequence (DNA): TGTGCCAGCAGCCAAGATTTCGCAGGGGGCTTCTATGGCTACACCTTC.